This is a list of T cell receptor beta chains from one sample in a study of CD8+CD57+ T cells in acquired aplastic anemia. TCRdb reprocessed the reads with MiXCR, giving one entry per CDR3 protein. The sample records 90,000 to 130,000 distinct CDR3 sequences, around 53% being singletons. Material: sorted CD4+, CD8+, or CD8+CD57+ T cells (not recorded which) from PBMCs. The receptors derive from a human donor in good health, serving as a control. The CDR3 runs from the conserved cysteine through the conserved F or W. A D gene is named only where the DNA matches it firmly. A clone size is listed for some rows: how often the clone was seen (once, few, many), or a class if it is expanded.

>many|TRBV12-3/TRBV12-4|TRBJ1-4|.
CASADYSNEKLFF
TGTGCCAGCGCGGACTATTCTAATGAAAAACTGTTTTTT
>many|TRBV7-9|TRBJ1-6|.
CASSFINSPLHF
TGTGCCAGCAGCTTCATCAATTCACCCCTCCACTTT
>many|TRBV7-9|TRBJ1-3|TRBD1
CASSLPRDRASGNTIYF
TGTGCCAGCAGCTTACCCCGGGACAGGGCCTCTGGAAACACCATATATTTT
>.|TRBV10-3|TRBJ1-2|TRBD1
CAISESGKRGGAYGYTF
TGTGCCATCAGTGAGTCGGGGAAACGAGGGGGCGCGTATGGCTACACCTTC
>many|TRBV27|TRBJ2-7|.
CASSLQGPPDSYEQYF
TGTGCCAGCAGTTTACAGGGGCCTCCCGATTCCTACGAGCAGTACTTC
>many|TRBV29-1|TRBJ1-2|TRBD1
CSVRGTANYGYTF
TGCAGCGTCCGCGGGACAGCTAACTATGGCTACACCTTC
>many|TRBV4-2|TRBJ2-5|TRBD2
CASSQPSGKETQYF
TGTGCCAGCAGCCAACCTAGCGGGAAAGAGACCCAGTACTTC
>few|TRBV7-9|TRBJ2-1|TRBD2
CASRNSGANEQFF
TGTGCCAGCAGGAATAGCGGGGCCAATGAGCAGTTCTTC
>.|TRBV20-1|TRBJ2-7|.
CSASDTGTYEQYF
TGCAGTGCTTCAGATACAGGGACCTACGAGCAGTACTTC
>.|TRBV10-3|TRBJ1-6|.
CAIRGMLDGSLHF
TGTGCCATCAGGGGGATGCTCGATGGGTCCCTCCACTTT
>.|TRBV25-1|TRBJ1-4|TRBD1
CASREQGANNEKLFF
TGTGCCAGCAGGGAGCAGGGGGCGAATAATGAAAAACTGTTTTTT
>.|TRBV11-3|TRBJ2-7|TRBD2
CASSLRLAGGYEQYF
TGTGCCAGCAGCCTCAGACTAGCGGGGGGTTACGAGCAGTACTTC
>many|TRBV9|TRBJ2-5|TRBD1
CASSPGGAETQYF
TGTGCCAGCAGCCCAGGGGGCGCGGAGACCCAGTACTTC
>many|TRBV12-3/TRBV12-4|TRBJ2-5|.
CASSLSEVRETQYF
TGTGCCAGCAGCCTCTCCGAGGTTAGGGAGACCCAGTACTTC
>many|TRBV12-3/TRBV12-4|TRBJ1-2|.
CASTLGQGSDGYTF
TGTGCCAGCACCTTGGGTCAGGGGAGCGATGGCTACACCTTC
>many|TRBV10-1|TRBJ2-7|.
CASSETYKGSYEQYF
TGCGCCAGCAGTGAAACCTACAAAGGCTCCTACGAGCAGTACTTC
>many|TRBV10-3|TRBJ1-4|.
CAISPKGGEKLFF
TGTGCCATCAGTCCCAAGGGGGGGGAAAAACTGTTTTTT
>.|TRBV6-1|TRBJ1-5|.
CASSPPGYEDVKDQPQHF
TGTGCCAGCAGCCCCCCAGGGTATGAGGACGTGAAGGATCAGCCCCAGCATTTT
>.|TRBV7-2|TRBJ1-6|.
CASSPDHNSPLHF
TGTGCCAGCAGCCCCGATCATAATTCACCCCTCCACTTT
>.|TRBV2|TRBJ1-1|.
CASMGWGDTEAFF
TGTGCCAGCATGGGATGGGGGGACACTGAAGCTTTCTTT
>.|TRBV6-5|TRBJ2-7|TRBD1
CASSLTGTGTYEQYF
TGTGCCAGCAGCTTAACCGGGACAGGGACCTACGAGCAGTACTTC
>few|TRBV29-1|TRBJ2-7|.
CSARQEEPYEQYF
TGCAGCGCCAGACAGGAGGAACCCTACGAGCAGTACTTC
>.|TRBV24-1|TRBJ2-2|.
CATSGTGTGELFF
TGTGCCACCAGTGGTACGGGGACCGGGGAGCTGTTTTTT
>.|TRBV6-2/TRBV6-3|TRBJ2-2|TRBD2
CASSYPASGGAGNTGELFF
TGTGCCAGCAGTTACCCCGCTAGCGGGGGGGCAGGGAACACCGGGGAGCTGTTTTTT
>.|TRBV9|TRBJ2-5|TRBD1
CASSSGTGGSGETQYF
TGTGCCAGCAGCTCCGGGACAGGGGGCAGCGGGGAGACCCAGTACTTC
>once|TRBV10-3|TRBJ2-7|TRBD2
CASTSGGYEQYF
TGTGCCTCCACTAGCGGGGGATACGAGCAGTACTTC
>.|TRBV10-3|TRBJ2-1|.
CAISESGLASSYNEQFF
TGTGCCATCAGTGAGTCGGGACTCGCGAGCTCCTACAATGAGCAGTTCTTC
>once|TRBV15|TRBJ2-3|.
CATSGVGTDTQYF
TGTGCCACCTCAGGGGTTGGCACAGATACGCAGTATTTT
>many|TRBV12-3/TRBV12-4|TRBJ2-5|TRBD1
CASSPRQGSQETQYF
TGTGCCAGCAGTCCACGACAGGGGAGCCAAGAGACCCAGTACTTC
>.|TRBV15|TRBJ1-2|.
CATRRDTDFYGYTF
TGTGCCACCAGAAGGGACACGGACTTCTATGGCTACACCTTC
>many|TRBV12-3/TRBV12-4|TRBJ1-2|.
CASSLTGSNYGYTF
TGTGCCAGCAGTTTAACGGGTTCCAACTATGGCTACACCTTC
>.|TRBV29-1|TRBJ1-1|.
CSVEGVQVNPEAFF
TGCAGCGTTGAAGGGGTCCAAGTGAACCCTGAAGCTTTCTTT
>.|TRBV4-3|TRBJ2-7|TRBD1
CASSQGPADRDEQYF
TGCGCCAGCAGCCAAGGTCCGGCGGACAGGGATGAGCAGTACTTC
>.|TRBV2|TRBJ1-5|.
CASRLDRGQPQHF
TGTGCCAGCAGGCTCGACAGAGGGCAGCCCCAGCATTTT
>many|TRBV4-3|TRBJ1-2|.
CASSQDRTGGYGYTF
TGCGCCAGCAGCCAAGATCGCACGGGGGGCTATGGCTACACCTTC
>.|TRBV25-1|TRBJ1-2|TRBD1
CSSSEARQGYGYTF
TGTTCCAGCAGTGAAGCCAGACAGGGCTATGGCTATACCTTC